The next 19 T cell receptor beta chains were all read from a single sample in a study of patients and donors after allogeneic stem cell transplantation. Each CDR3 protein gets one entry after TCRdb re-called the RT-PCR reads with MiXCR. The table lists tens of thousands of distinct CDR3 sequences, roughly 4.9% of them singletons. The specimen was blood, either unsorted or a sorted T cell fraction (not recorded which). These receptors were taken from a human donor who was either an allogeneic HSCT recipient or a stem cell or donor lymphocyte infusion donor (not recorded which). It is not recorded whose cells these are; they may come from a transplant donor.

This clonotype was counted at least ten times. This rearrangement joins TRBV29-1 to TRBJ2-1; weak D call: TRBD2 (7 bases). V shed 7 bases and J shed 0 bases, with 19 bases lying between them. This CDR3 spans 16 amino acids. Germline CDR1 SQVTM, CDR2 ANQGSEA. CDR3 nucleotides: TGCAGCGCTCTTGGGGGGGCGCATAGCTCCTACAATGAGCAGTTCTTC. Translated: CSALGGAHSSYNEQFF.

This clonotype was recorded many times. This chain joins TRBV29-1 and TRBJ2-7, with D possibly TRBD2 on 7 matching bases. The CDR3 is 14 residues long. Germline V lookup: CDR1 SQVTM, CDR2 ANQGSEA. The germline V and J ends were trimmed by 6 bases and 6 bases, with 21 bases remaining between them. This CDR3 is CSVRTSGDTGEQYF. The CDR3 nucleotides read TGCAGCGTCAGGACAAGCGGGGACACTGGCGAGCAGTACTTC.

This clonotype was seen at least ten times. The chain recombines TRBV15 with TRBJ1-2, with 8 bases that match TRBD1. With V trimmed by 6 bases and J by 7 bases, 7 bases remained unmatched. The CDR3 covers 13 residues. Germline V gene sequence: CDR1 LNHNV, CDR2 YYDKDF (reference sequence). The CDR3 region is CATRPDRVGGYTF. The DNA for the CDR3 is TGTGCCACCAGACCGGACAGGGTGGGTGGCTACACCTTC.

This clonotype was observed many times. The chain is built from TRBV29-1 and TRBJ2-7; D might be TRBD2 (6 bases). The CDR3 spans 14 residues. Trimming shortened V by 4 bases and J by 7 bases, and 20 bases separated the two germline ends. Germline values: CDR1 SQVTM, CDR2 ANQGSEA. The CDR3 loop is CSVGLRGVAGEQYF. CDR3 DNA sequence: TGCAGCGTTGGGTTACGCGGGGTGGCTGGTGAGCAGTACTTC.

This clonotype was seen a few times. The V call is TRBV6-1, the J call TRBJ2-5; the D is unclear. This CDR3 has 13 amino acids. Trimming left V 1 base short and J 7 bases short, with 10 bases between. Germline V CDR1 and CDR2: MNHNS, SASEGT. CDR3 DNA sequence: TGTGCCAGCAGTGAAGTACCCCTTGGGACCCAGTACTTC. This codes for CASSEVPLGTQYF.

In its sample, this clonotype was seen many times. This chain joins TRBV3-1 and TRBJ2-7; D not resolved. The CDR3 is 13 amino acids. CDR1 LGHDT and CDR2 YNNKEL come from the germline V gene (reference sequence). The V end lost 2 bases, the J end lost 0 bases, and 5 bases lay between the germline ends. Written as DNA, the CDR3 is TGTGCCAGCAGCCAACGGCTCTCCTACGAGCAGTACTTC. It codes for CASSQRLSYEQYF.

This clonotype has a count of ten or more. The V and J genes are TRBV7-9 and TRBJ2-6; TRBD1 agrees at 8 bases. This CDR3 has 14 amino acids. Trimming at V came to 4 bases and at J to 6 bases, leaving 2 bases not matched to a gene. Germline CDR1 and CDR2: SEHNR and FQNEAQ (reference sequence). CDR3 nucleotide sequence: TGTGCCAGCAGCTCGACAGGGGTGGCCAACGTCCTGACTTTC. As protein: CASSSTGVANVLTF.

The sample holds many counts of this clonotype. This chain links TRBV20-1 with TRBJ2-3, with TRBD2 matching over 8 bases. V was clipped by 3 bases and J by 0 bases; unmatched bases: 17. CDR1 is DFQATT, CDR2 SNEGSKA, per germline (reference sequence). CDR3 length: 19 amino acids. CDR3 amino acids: CSASHKGRGSGASTDTQYF. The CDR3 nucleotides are TGCAGTGCTAGCCACAAGGGAAGGGGTAGCGGGGCCAGCACAGATACGCAGTATTTT.

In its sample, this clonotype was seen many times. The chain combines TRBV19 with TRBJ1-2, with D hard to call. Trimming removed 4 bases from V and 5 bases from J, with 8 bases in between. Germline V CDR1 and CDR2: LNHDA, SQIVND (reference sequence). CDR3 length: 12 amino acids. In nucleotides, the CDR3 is TGTGCCAGTAGTACCACGGGGTATGGCTACACCTTC. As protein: CASSTTGYGYTF.

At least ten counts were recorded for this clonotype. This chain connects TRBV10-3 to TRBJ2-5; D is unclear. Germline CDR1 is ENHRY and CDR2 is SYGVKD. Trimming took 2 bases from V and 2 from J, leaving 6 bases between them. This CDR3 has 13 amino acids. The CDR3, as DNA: TGTGCCATCAGTGAGAGGCTACAAGAGACCCAGTACTTC. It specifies CAISERLQETQYF.

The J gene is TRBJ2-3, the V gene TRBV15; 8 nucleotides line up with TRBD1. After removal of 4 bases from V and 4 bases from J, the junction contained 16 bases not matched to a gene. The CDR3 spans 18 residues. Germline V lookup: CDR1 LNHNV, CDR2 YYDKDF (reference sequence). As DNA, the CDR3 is TGTGCCACCAGCAAGCAGGGGGCAAGTGGGTCCGGCGCAGATACGCAGTATTTT. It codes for CATSKQGASGSGADTQYF.

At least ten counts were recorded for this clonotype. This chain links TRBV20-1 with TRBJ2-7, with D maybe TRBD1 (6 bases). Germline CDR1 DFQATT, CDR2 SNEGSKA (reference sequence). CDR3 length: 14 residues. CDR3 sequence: CSPVWGTSPNEQYF. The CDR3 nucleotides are TGCAGCCCAGTTTGGGGGACATCCCCGAACGAGCAGTACTTC.

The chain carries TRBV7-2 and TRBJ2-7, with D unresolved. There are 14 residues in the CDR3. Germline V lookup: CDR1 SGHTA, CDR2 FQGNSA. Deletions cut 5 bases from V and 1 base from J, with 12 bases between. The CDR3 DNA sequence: TGTGCCAGCAGCCCCCGTGTGGGGTCCTACGAGCAGTACTTC. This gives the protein CASSPRVGSYEQYF.

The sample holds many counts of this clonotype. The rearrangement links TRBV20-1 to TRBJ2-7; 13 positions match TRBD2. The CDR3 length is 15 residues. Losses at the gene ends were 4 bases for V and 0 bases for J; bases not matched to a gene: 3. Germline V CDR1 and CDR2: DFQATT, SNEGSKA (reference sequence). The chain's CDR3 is CSATRTSGSSYEQYF. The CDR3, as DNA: TGCAGTGCTACACGGACTAGCGGGAGCTCCTACGAGCAGTACTTC.

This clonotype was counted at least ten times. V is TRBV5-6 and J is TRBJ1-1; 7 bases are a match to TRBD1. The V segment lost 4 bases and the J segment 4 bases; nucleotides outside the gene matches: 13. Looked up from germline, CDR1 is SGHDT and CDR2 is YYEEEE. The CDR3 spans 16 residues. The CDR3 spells CASSPWRGRPLTEAFF. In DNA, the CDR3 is TGTGCCAGCAGCCCCTGGAGGGGGCGACCGCTCACTGAAGCTTTCTTT.

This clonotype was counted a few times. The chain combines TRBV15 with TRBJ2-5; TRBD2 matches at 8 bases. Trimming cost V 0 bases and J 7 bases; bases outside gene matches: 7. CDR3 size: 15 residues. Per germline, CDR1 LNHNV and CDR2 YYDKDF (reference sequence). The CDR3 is CATSREGGGSGTQYF. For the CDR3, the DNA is TGTGCCACCAGCAGAGAGGGCGGGGGGTCAGGGACCCAGTACTTC.

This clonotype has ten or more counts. CDR3 amino acids: CASSQGGTSRFLEQFF. Here the CDR3 DNA reads TGCGCCAGCAGCCAAGGAGGGACTAGTCGGTTCCTTGAGCAGTTCTTC. V is TRBV4-1 and J is TRBJ2-1, with 8 bases lining up with TRBD2. J was trimmed by 9 bases and V by 1 base; bases with no gene match: 11. CDR1 is MGHRA and CDR2 is YSYEKL in the germline V gene. The length of the CDR3 is 16 residues.

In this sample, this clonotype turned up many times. The DNA of the CDR3 is TGTGCCAGCAGTAAGGACCGGCGTAGCGTGGGGAGCACAGATACGCAGTATTTT. As protein: CASSKDRRSVGSTDTQYF. The chain uses TRBV12-3 or TRBV12-4 and TRBJ2-3; possibly TRBD2 for D (5 bases). Trimming took off 5 bases at V and 0 bases at J, with 21 bases between the two ends. This CDR3 spans 18 amino acids.

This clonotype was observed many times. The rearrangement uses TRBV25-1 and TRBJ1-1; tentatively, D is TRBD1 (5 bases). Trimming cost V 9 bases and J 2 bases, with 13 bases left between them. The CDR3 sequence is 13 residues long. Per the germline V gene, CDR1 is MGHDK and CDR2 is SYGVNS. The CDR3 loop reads CASLSWGNTEAFF. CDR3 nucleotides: TGTGCCAGTCTCTCTTGGGGCAACACTGAAGCTTTCTTT.